The following is a T cell receptor beta chain sequence with its context. Its matching antigen is unknown. The record originates from a study of cytomegalovirus exposure and HLA in healthy donors. Study outcomes and limitations: About 150 TCR beta chains were listed as cytomegalovirus-associated. A subsequent analysis found that TCR clusters from the first cohort also tended to co-occur in the 110 or so validation repertoires, with approximately 94% of cluster scores above 0. Usually a TCR sequence was rare, but some public TCRs were found in many donors. Reports credit the classifier with highly specific, highly sensitive diagnosis of cytomegalovirus status.

CDR1 and CDR2 (germline): SGHRS, YFSETQ. V dropped 4 bases and J dropped 1; count of bases not matched to a gene: 2. CDR3 length: 14 amino acids. The repertoire was sequenced with immunoSEQ multiplex PCR; TCRdb's copy has only in-frame clones and lacks some. The sample shows roughly 240,000 clones, just under 90% of them seen only once. This clonotype originated in a man aged 18 to 30 in good health and CMV-seronegative. The sequenced sample consisted of PBMCs. The chain employs TRBV5-1 and TRBJ2-3, with 8 positions matching TRBD2. CDR3: CASSLGLGTDTQYF. The CDR3 DNA sequence: TGCGCCAGCAGCCTGGGACTAGGCACAGATACGCAGTATTTT.